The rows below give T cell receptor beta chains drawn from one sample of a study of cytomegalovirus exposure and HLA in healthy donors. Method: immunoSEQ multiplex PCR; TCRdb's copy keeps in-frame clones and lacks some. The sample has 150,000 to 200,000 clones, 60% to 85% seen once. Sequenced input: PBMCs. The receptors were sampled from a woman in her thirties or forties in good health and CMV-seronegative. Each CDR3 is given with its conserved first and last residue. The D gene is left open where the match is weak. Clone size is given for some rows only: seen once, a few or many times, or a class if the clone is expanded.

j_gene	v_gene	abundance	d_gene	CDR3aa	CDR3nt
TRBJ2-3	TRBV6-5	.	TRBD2	CASAGVAYTDTQYF	TGTGCCTCCGCGGGGGTGGCTTATACAGATACGCAGTATTTT
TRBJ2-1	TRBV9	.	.	CASSAGPGGGYVYNEQFF	TGTGCCAGCAGCGCGGGGCCCGGTGGGGGGTACGTGTACAATGAGCAGTTCTTC
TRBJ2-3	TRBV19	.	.	CASSMSGTDTQYF	TGTGCCAGTAGTATGTCTGGCACAGATACGCAGTATTTT
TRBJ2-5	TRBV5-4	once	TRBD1	CASSLPGTGGGETQYF	TGTGCCAGCAGCCTCCCCGGGACAGGGGGCGGGGAGACCCAGTACTTC
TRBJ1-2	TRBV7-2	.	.	CASSLAAGANYGYTF	TGTGCCAGCAGCTTAGCTGCGGGGGCGAACTATGGCTACACCTTC
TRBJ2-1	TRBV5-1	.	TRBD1	CASSLVPGQGRSAYNEQFF	TGCGCCAGCAGCTTGGTCCCGGGACAGGGGAGGTCGGCCTACAATGAGCAGTTCTTC
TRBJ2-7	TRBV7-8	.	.	CATTGSGNLYEQYF	TGTGCCACCACGGGATCGGGAAATCTCTACGAGCAGTACTTC
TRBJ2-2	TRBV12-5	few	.	CASGLGETSNTGELFF	TGTGCTAGTGGTTTGGGCGAGACTTCGAACACCGGGGAGCTGTTTTTT
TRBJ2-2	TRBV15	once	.	CATSRDPVTGELFF	TGTGCCACCAGCAGAGATCCGGTCACCGGGGAGCTGTTTTTT
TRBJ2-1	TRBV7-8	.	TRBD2	CASSLGTSGDNEQFF	TGTGCCAGCAGCTTAGGGACTAGCGGAGACAATGAGCAGTTCTTC
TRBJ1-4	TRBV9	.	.	CASSPGGSTNEKLFF	TGTGCCAGCAGCCCAGGTGGTTCAACTAATGAAAAACTGTTTTTT
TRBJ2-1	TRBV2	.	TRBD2	CASSGGGKSGDEQFF	TGTGCCAGCAGTGGGGGGGGAAAGAGCGGCGATGAGCAGTTCTTC
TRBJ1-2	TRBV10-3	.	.	CAISRTEVPQGIYGYTF	TGTGCCATCAGTCGGACAGAGGTTCCCCAGGGGATCTATGGCTACACCTTC
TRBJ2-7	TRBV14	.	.	CASSQGLEVYYEQYF	TGTGCCAGCAGCCAAGGACTAGAGGTATACTACGAGCAGTACTTC
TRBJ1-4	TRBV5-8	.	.	CASSFEVTEKLFF	TGTGCCAGCAGCTTTGAGGTAACAGAAAAACTGTTTTTT
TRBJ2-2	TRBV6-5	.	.	CATRGNTGELFF	TGTGCCACACGCGGGAACACCGGGGAGCTGTTTTTT
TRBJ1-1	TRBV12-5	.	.	CASAHGGTEAFF	TGTGCTAGTGCCCACGGGGGGACTGAAGCTTTCTTT
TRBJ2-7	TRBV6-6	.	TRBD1	CASGTAYEQYF	TGTGCCAGCGGGACAGCCTACGAGCAGTACTTC
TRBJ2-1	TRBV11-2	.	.	CASSLGGTVYNEQFF	TGTGCCAGCAGCTTAGGCGGGACAGTTTACAATGAGCAGTTCTTC
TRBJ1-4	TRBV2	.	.	CASKSQGTTNEKLFF	TGTGCCAGTAAGAGCCAGGGCACAACTAATGAAAAACTGTTTTTT
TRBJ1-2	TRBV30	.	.	CAWSQGFNYGYTF	TGTGCCTGGAGCCAGGGATTCAACTATGGCTACACCTTC
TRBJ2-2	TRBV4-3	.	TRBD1	CASSQGQGRTGELFF	TGCGCCAGCAGCCAAGGACAGGGGAGAACCGGGGAGCTGTTTTTT